These 4 T cell receptor beta chains share one sample of origin, sequenced in a study of beta chain features in type 1 diabetes. General study points: Across all four CD4+ subsets, people with type 1 diabetes showed modestly shorter TCRB CDR3s.

Expressed TCRB transcripts were sequenced because the isolated RNA had all been reverse transcribed beforehand. Assay used: immunoSEQ multiplex PCR; TCRdb lists only in-frame clones, some missing. The table lists some 150,000 clones, about 13% of them singletons. The antigens these receptors bind are not known. Sequencing used central memory CD4+ T cells from blood. These receptors all stem from a man aged 18 to 29 with type 1 diabetes.

This clone was seen only a few times. The J gene is TRBJ2-5, the V gene TRBV9, with TRBD2 matching over 9 bases. Germline values: CDR1 SGDLS, CDR2 YYNGEE. The CDR3 runs to 16 residues. The junction had 5 bases not matched to a gene; V was cut back by 0 bases and J by 2 bases. CDR3 sequence (DNA): TGTGCCAGCAGCGTAGCTCTTAGCGGGGGACAAGAGACCCAGTACTTC. Translated: CASSVALSGGQETQYF.

The chain combines TRBV9 with TRBJ2-7, with D maybe TRBD2 (5 bases). With 3 bases removed from V and 7 bases from J, the gap between germline ends came to 14 bases. Germline V gene data show CDR1 as SGDLS and CDR2 as YYNGEE. The CDR3 loop spans 13 amino acids. Written as DNA, the CDR3 is TGTGCCAGCAGCGGTATAGCGTTGGGGGAGCAGTACTTC. This sequence encodes CASSGIALGEQYF.

This clone was detected only a few times. This sequence joins TRBV4-1 and TRBJ2-2; 8 positions match TRBD1. Germline CDR1 reads MGHRA; CDR2 reads YSYEKL. J lost 6 bases, V lost 1 base, and 1 base had no gene match. This CDR3 has 14 amino acids. CDR3 protein: CASSQGQGPGELFF. DNA for the CDR3: TGCGCCAGCAGCCAAGGACAGGGGCCCGGGGAGCTGTTTTTT.

The chain joins TRBV7-8 to TRBJ1-3, with D unresolved. This CDR3 is 15 amino acids long. V was trimmed by 0 bases and J by 3 bases, leaving 9 bases between them. Germline lookup yields CDR1 SGHVS and CDR2 FQNEAQ. CDR3 coding DNA: TGTGCCAGCAGCTTAGCCCCGAAGGATGGAAACACCATATATTTT. It yields the protein CASSLAPKDGNTIYF.